A single sample gave rise to the 20 T cell receptor beta chains below, sequenced in a study of cytomegalovirus exposure and HLA in healthy donors. 60 Vbeta and 13 Jbeta primers were used in PCR. Libraries were prepared by immunoSEQ multiplex PCR; TCRdb keeps only in-frame clonotypes and omits some of them. The data contain approximately 87,000 clones, 81% of them singletons. The sequencing sample was made of PBMCs. The receptors originated from a woman aged 70 to 79 in good health and CMV-seropositive.

V gene TRBV6-5 combines with J gene TRBJ1-2; D gene uncertain. V lost 4 bases to trimming and J lost 4 bases, with 7 bases between them. CDR1 and CDR2 (germline): MNHEY, SVGAGI. The CDR3 is 12 amino acids. The CDR3 nucleotides read TGTGCCAGCAGTTCGGAGTCCTATGGCTACACCTTC. As protein: CASSSESYGYTF.

The chain couples TRBV7-3 to TRBJ2-3; 7 positions agree with TRBD2. With 0 bases clipped from V and 0 bases from J, the junction kept 0 bases outside the gene matches. Per germline, CDR1 SGHTA and CDR2 FQGTGA. The CDR3 is 15 residues long. In nucleotides, the CDR3 is TGTGCCAGCAGCTTAACTAGCGGGAGCACAGATACGCAGTATTTT. Its protein product is CASSLTSGSTDTQYF.

V usage is TRBV7-9 and J usage is TRBJ1-2; weak D call: TRBD1 (5 bases). V lost 3 bases and J 6 bases, leaving 14 bases between the germline ends. The CDR3 covers 14 residues. Per germline, CDR1 SEHNR and CDR2 FQNEAQ (reference sequence). The CDR3 reads CASSLGGGRDGYTF. Here the CDR3 DNA reads TGTGCCAGCAGCTTGGGCGGGGGAAGAGATGGCTACACCTTC.

This sequence joins TRBV13 and TRBJ2-1; no definite D call. CDR3 size: 13 residues. Germline CDR1 and CDR2: PRHDT and FYEKMQ (reference sequence). V lost 6 bases to trimming and J lost 8 bases, with 14 bases between them. The CDR3 DNA follows: TGTGCCAGCAGTTTTCGGTCGAGTTATGAGCAGTTCTTC. Amino acid sequence: CASSFRSSYEQFF.

This sequence joins TRBV19 and TRBJ1-4; 7 bases line up with TRBD1. Germline loops: CDR1 LNHDA, CDR2 SQIVND (reference sequence). CDR3 length equals 16 residues. J gave up 4 bases and V 4 bases, and 9 bases lay outside the gene matches. Here the CDR3 DNA reads TGTGCCAGTAGTACCTACAGGGGCCGCTATAATGAAAAACTGTTTTTT. This sequence encodes CASSTYRGRYNEKLFF. The full variable domain, its missing parts supplied by reference TRBV19 and TRBJ1-4, is DGGITQSPKYLFRKEGQNVTLSCEQNLNHDAMYWYRQDPGQGLRLIYYSQIVNDFQKGDIAEGYSVSREKKESFPLTVTSAQKNPTAFYLCASSTYRGRYNEKLFFGSGTQLSVL.

This chain links TRBV21-1 with TRBJ2-7; the table gives TRBD2 as D, unverified against the DNA. TRBV21-1 is shown as a pseudogene. The CDR3 has 15 residues. This CDR3 reads CASSKLTRGIYEQYF. In DNA form, the CDR3 reads TGTGCCAGCAGCAAATTGACTAGAGGGATCTACGAGCAGTACTTC.

The CDR3 reads CASSQSGVRDSPLHF. The CDR3 DNA follows: TGTGCCAGCAGCCAATCGGGGGTTAGGGATTCACCCCTCCACTTT. The chain uses TRBV28 and TRBJ1-6, with a possible D match to TRBD1 (5 bases). Looked up from germline, CDR1 is MDHEN and CDR2 is SYDVKM. CDR3 size: 15 residues. The V gene lost 6 bases and the J gene lost 8 bases, with 17 bases spanning the gap.

The rearrangement joins TRBV7-9 to TRBJ1-4; 7 bases map to TRBD1. This CDR3 has 14 residues. Germline V gives CDR1 SEHNR, CDR2 FQNEAQ (reference sequence). The junction had 10 bases not matched to a gene; V was cut back by 1 base and J by 14 bases. Written as DNA, the CDR3 is TGTGCCAGCAGCTTAGAAGGGGGCCAAAGACAGCTGTTTTTT. Translating it yields CASSLEGGQRQLFF.

This clone turned up a few times. The rearrangement joins TRBV19 to TRBJ2-7; 9 bases match TRBD1. Germline loops: CDR1 LNHDA, CDR2 SQIVND (reference sequence). This CDR3 spans 14 amino acids. V trimming: 6 bases; J trimming: 6 bases; junction bases outside the gene matches: 9. CDR3 amino acids: CASSGTGKGLEQYF. CDR3 bases: TGTGCCAGTAGCGGGACAGGGAAGGGGCTCGAGCAGTACTTC.

The V call is TRBV28, the J call TRBJ2-5; 9 bases map to TRBD1. This CDR3 is built from 15 residues. Looked up from germline, CDR1 is MDHEN and CDR2 is SYDVKM. The V gene end was trimmed by 4 bases and the J gene end by 4 bases; junction bases not matched to a gene: 7. The CDR3 here is CASSSIRDRVETQYF. CDR3 DNA sequence: TGTGCCAGCAGTTCAATCCGGGACAGGGTAGAGACCCAGTACTTC.

This clone appeared many times. This chain joins TRBV7-9 and TRBJ2-1, with a weak D call TRBD2 (6 bases). The CDR3 loop spans 15 amino acids. V lost 5 bases, J lost 1 base, and 12 bases lay in between. Per germline, CDR1 SEHNR and CDR2 FQNEAQ (reference sequence). The CDR3 loop reads CASSPGRSSYNEQFF. The CDR3 coding sequence is TGTGCCAGCAGCCCCGGGAGATCGTCCTACAATGAGCAGTTCTTC.

The chain links TRBV6-4 to TRBJ2-1; weak D call: TRBD2 (6 bases). V gave up 7 bases and J gave up 8 bases, with 15 bases separating them. CDR1 is MRHNA and CDR2 is SNTAGT in the germline V gene. The CDR3 consists of 13 residues. Here the CDR3 reads CASNGSFRDEQFF. The CDR3 DNA follows: TGTGCCAGCAACGGGAGCTTTAGGGATGAGCAGTTCTTC.

Details on this clone: Relative to the germline gene, one junction end is altered; a read error may explain this. J is TRBJ2-7 and V is TRBV14; the match to TRBD2 covers 13 bases. Germline CDR1 reads SGHDN; CDR2 reads FVKESK. The CDR3 contains 13 residues. In nucleotides, the CDR3 is TGTGCCAGCAGCCAAGATAGGGGACTAGCGGGGTTCTTC. This gives the protein CASSQDRGLAGFF.

The rearrangement uses TRBV29-1 and TRBJ2-2, with 7 bases aligning to TRBD1. Unmatched junction bases numbered 4, after V lost 5 bases and J lost 1 base. The germline gives CDR1 SQVTM, CDR2 ANQGSEA. The length of the CDR3 is 14 residues. Here the CDR3 DNA reads TGCAGCGTTCCCGGGACAGAGAACACCGGGGAGCTGTTTTTT. This sequence encodes CSVPGTENTGELFF.

The chain carries TRBV25-1 and TRBJ2-7, with D hard to call. The CDR3 spans 14 residues. V lost 4 bases to trimming and J lost 2 bases, with 12 bases between them. Germline CDR1 reads MGHDK; CDR2 reads SYGVNS. CDR3 in amino acids: CASSALGRTYEQYF. The CDR3 DNA is TGTGCCAGCAGTGCTTTGGGCAGAACCTACGAGCAGTACTTC.

This sequence joins TRBV4-3 and TRBJ2-3; 9 positions match TRBD1. CDR1 is LGHNA, CDR2 YSLEER, per germline. V lost 4 bases to trimming and J lost 6 bases; unmatched junction nucleotides: 8. The CDR3 runs to 15 residues. The CDR3 sequence is CASSPGTGKGDTQYF. In DNA, the CDR3 is TGCGCCAGCAGCCCCGGGACAGGGAAAGGGGATACGCAGTATTTT.

This clone was seen a single time. The chain links TRBV18 to TRBJ2-2; D possibly corresponds to TRBD2 (6 bases). V lost 1 base to trimming and J lost 0 bases, with 9 bases between them. The germline CDR1 and CDR2 sequences are KGHSH and LQKENI. The CDR3 consists of 16 residues. This CDR3 is CASSPQGLSNTGELFF. The CDR3 DNA sequence: TGTGCCAGCTCACCACAGGGACTCTCGAACACCGGGGAGCTGTTTTTT.

The CDR3 loop is CASSPSGNTDTQYF. CDR3 in DNA: TGTGCCAGCAGCCCTAGCGGGAACACAGATACGCAGTATTTT. The rearrangement joins TRBV7-9 to TRBJ2-3; TRBD2 aligns across 9 bases. Trimming cost V 5 bases and J 2 bases; bases outside gene matches: 2. Germline V gene sequence: CDR1 SEHNR, CDR2 FQNEAQ (reference sequence). CDR3 length: 14 residues.

This clone was seen a few times. The chain uses TRBV28 and TRBJ2-5; TRBD2 might be the D (6 bases). Germline-derived CDR1 and CDR2 are MDHEN and SYDVKM. Trimming took off 5 bases at V and 4 bases at J, with 20 bases between the two ends. CDR3 length equals 16 residues. The CDR3 region has the DNA TGTGCCAGCAGTCCAAGGCAAGGAGGGTCGGGAGAGACCCAGTACTTC. As protein: CASSPRQGGSGETQYF. Using reference TRBV28 and TRBJ2-5 for the parts outside the CDR3, the full variable domain is DVKVTQSSRYLVKRTGEKVFLECVQDMDHENMFWYRQDPGLGLRLIYFSYDVKMKEKGDIPEGYSVSREKKERFSLILESASTNQTSMYLCASSPRQGGSGETQYFGPGTRLLVL.

CDR3: CSVAARSVNEQFF. DNA of the CDR3: TGCAGCGTGGCCGCTCGAAGCGTAAATGAGCAGTTCTTC. The chain carries TRBV29-1 and TRBJ2-1; D is unresolved. The V gene lost 6 bases and the J gene lost 7 bases, with 16 bases spanning the gap. The CDR3 has 13 residues. The germline V gene has CDR1 SQVTM and CDR2 ANQGSEA.